This T cell receptor beta chain came from a study of shared clonotypes between healthy human individuals. General study points: A handful of donors held roughly 5% of naive CD4 clonotypes in common.

The CDR3 is 14 amino acids. Trimming pared 10 bases from V and 1 base from J, leaving 15 bases between. Germline V gives CDR1 MDHEN, CDR2 SYDVKM. It was CD45RO-negative cells, positively selected for CCR7, that made up naive CD8 cells, with terminally differentiated effector memory CD45RA+ cells excluded. Samples underwent the assay at deep level. Only in-frame clones appear in the TCRdb table, and some are missing; sequencing was by immunoSEQ multiplex PCR. The sample has about 2.1 million clones; 93% are singletons. About this clone: Its antigen is not identified.

Sequencing was done on a sample of naive CD8+ T cells from PBMCs. The J gene is TRBJ2-3, the V gene TRBV28, with D unresolved. This receptor was identified in a man aged 18 to 29 in good health. Some clones in this sample may be carry-over from other donors' samples. The chain's CDR3 is CATGGVWGTDTQYF. CDR3 DNA: TGTGCCACCGGCGGCGTGTGGGGCACAGATACGCAGTATTTT.